This T cell receptor beta chain was profiled in a study of siplizumab effects on memory and regulatory T cells (dated by TCRdb to between 2018 and 2021). Looking at the study overall: The study looked at the effect of siplizumab, an anti-CD2 antibody, on alloreactive T-cell subsets in allogeneic mixed lymphocyte reactions made from human PBMCs. Results and caveats for the whole study, not just this receptor: Among mappable alloreactive CD4+ clones, an average Treg-derived fraction of over 60% was observed with siplizumab, compared with roughly 27% in control reactions. The cumulative frequency of alloreactive sequences traceable to unstimulated CD4+ memory T cells was significantly reduced by siplizumab. The suppressive function of proliferating Tregs from siplizumab cultures was not functionally confirmed. Because sequences at frequencies below about 10^-5 were poorly captured, only a minor fraction of alloreactive clones could be mapped back to unstimulated subsets. For roughly 80-95% of proliferating CD4+ or CD8+ clones, no naive or memory phenotype could be assigned. Compared with memory T cells, unstimulated naive T cells appeared more diverse, and naive cells seemed to make a substantial contribution to the alloresponse.

Sorted unstimulated T cells and proliferating T cells recovered from mixed lymphocyte reactions underwent TCRbeta CDR3 sequencing. Fresh whole blood from roughly ten HLA-typed healthy donors was used to isolate PBMCs. To map where alloreactive clones came from, CD4+ non-regulatory T cells in the unstimulated state were FACS-sorted. The method was the immunoSEQ multiplex PCR assay. Roughly 100,000 TCR templates per sample were assayed by the deep sequencing platform. Genomic DNA extracted from sorted T cells was used for TCRbeta CDR3 sequencing. The source study handled its data this way. The R programming language was used for clonal analysis of TCRbeta CDR3 data. Alloreactive CD4+ and CD8+ clones were identified by comparing unstimulated samples to CFSE-low samples taken after the reaction. Regulatory or non-regulatory origin was assigned to alloreactive CD4+ clones by matching of sequences to sorted unstimulated Treg and non-Treg repertoires. What TCRdb holds here is the immuneACCESS table cut down to in-frame rearrangements. Part of the clones is not present; checked against another copy, under half of the missing clones reflect an unresolved V gene, and the others are unexplained. Clone size and the V and J calls come from that table; the DNA yielded D and trimming. For this sample there are about 100,000 clones; roughly 94% appear just once. The ten largest clones take up roughly 1.3% of the sample.

Comments on this clone: It has no known antigen specificity. Base qualities are missing; no much larger clone stands one base away.

V is cut by 11 bases and J by 0 bases, and the space between the germline ends is 8 bases. The CDR3, from cysteine to phenylalanine, totals 13 residues. Just CDR3 DNA is preserved here, 39 bases in frame from base 1. The CDR1 and CDR2 encoded by the germline V gene are MRHNA and SNTAGT. The receptor was derived from a human donor in good health. Sequences were obtained from non-Treg CD4+ T cells sorted from blood. In the paper's terms, the cell subset or site label means: FACS-sorted unstimulated CD4+ non-regulatory T cells. The V and J segments used are TRBV6-4 and TRBJ1-6; no D gene is confidently identified. CDR3 sequence: CAGRSSYNSPLHF. The sequenced DNA is TGTGCCGGGCGTAGCTCCTATAATTCACCCCTCCACTTT.